Sequencing of this T cell receptor beta chain was carried out in a study of cytomegalovirus exposure and HLA in healthy donors. Researchers ran the PCR with 60 Vbeta and 13 Jbeta primers. Libraries were prepared by immunoSEQ multiplex PCR; TCRdb keeps only in-frame clonotypes and omits some of them. Of 150,000 to 200,000 clones listed, around 77% are singletons. Whole-study results and caveats: When a later analysis compared HLA-associated TCR beta chains with equally common others, the HLA-associated chains turned out to be more clonally expanded and to have lower generation probabilities.

V lost 7 bases, J lost 6 bases, and 12 bases lay in between. The CDR3 runs 13 residues. CDR1 and CDR2 (germline): SEHNR, FQNEAQ (reference sequence). Of note for this clone: The antigen remains unidentified.

This receptor was obtained from a man aged 50-60 years in good health and CMV-seropositive. This rearrangement joins TRBV7-9 to TRBJ2-2; tentatively, D is TRBD1 (5 bases). Sequencing was performed on PBMCs. Here the CDR3 DNA reads TGTGCCAGCACCCAACTCAGGGCCGGGGAGCTGTTTTTT. This encodes CASTQLRAGELFF.